This T cell receptor (beta chain) derives from a study of OX40 agonist ivuxolimab in advanced cancers. Study context: People who had prior anti-PD-1, anti-PD-L1 or anti-CTLA-4 therapy could take part, and roughly 44% had some. Findings and caveats of the study: Low clonal expansion, among the lowest seen, marked partial responders at 0.1-3.0 mg/kg. Expanded clones were, on average, more numerous among CD8+ T cells than CD4+.

Individuals having autoimmune disease history or systemic immunosuppression were not enrolled. This CDR3 is 14 amino acids long. V lost 6 bases, J lost 4 bases, and 3 bases stayed unmatched. CDR1 and CDR2 (germline): SEHNR, FQNEAQ (reference sequence). On this clone itself: The antigen is undetermined.

This table comes from immunoSEQ multiplex PCR, and its TCRdb copy is limited to in-frame clones, with some not included. Here the sample spans about 150,000 clones, around nine tenths being singletons. The sequencing here drew on CD4+ or CD8+ T cells sorted from blood, taken in a trial of the OX40 agonist ivuxolimab. The chain carries TRBV7-9 and TRBJ1-4, with 9 bases lining up with TRBD1. This clonotype was obtained from an adult with an advanced solid tumor such as melanoma, head and neck, liver or kidney cancer. The CDR3 here is CASRPGQGNEKLFF. CDR3 in DNA: TGTGCCAGCAGGCCGGGACAGGGTAATGAAAAACTGTTTTTT.